These T cell receptor beta chains were read from a single sample in a study of T cell responses to AZD1222 COVID-19 vaccine. Sequencing was performed with immunoSEQ multiplex PCR; in TCRdb, only in-frame clones are kept and a portion is missing. The sample has 100,000 to 120,000 clones, around 85% seen once. The sample in question was peripheral blood, obtained on day 0 of AZD1222 vaccination. The receptors were gathered from an adult in good health. The CDR3 runs from the conserved cysteine through the conserved F or W. A D gene is named only where the DNA matches it firmly. Rows give clone size only sometimes, using once, few, many, or a class for an expanded clone.

TRBD1	TRBV9	TRBJ2-2	.	TGTGCCAGCAGCGAGTTAACAGGGGGTGCCGGGGAGCTGTTTTTT	CASSELTGGAGELFF
.	TRBV6-4	TRBJ1-6	.	TGTGCCAGCAGTGAGGTCAGTCGGGATCAATCCCCTAATTCACCCCTCCACTTT	CASSEVSRDQSPNSPLHF
.	TRBV6-4	TRBJ1-2	.	TGTGCCAGCAGTGAGGAGATGGGGCTTGGTGGCTACACCTTC	CASSEEMGLGGYTF
TRBD1	TRBV19	TRBJ1-5	once	TGTGCCAGTCACGGACAGGGGAATCAGCCCCAGCATTTT	CASHGQGNQPQHF
.	TRBV11-2	TRBJ2-7	few	TGTGCCAGCAGCTTAGGCGCGGGCTACGAGCAGTACTTC	CASSLGAGYEQYF
.	TRBV28	TRBJ1-2	.	TGTGCCAGCAGTTTAAGGACGGGTGGCTACACCTTC	CASSLRTGGYTF
.	TRBV7-2	TRBJ1-5	many	TGTGCCAGCAGCTCCCACAAGGTAATAGGGGAGCCCCAGCATTTT	CASSSHKVIGEPQHF
TRBD2	TRBV3-1/TRBV3-2	TRBJ2-7	.	TGTGCCAGCAGCCCCCAAGCGGGGGAAAACTACGAGCAGTACTTC	CASSPQAGENYEQYF
.	TRBV4-1	TRBJ2-2	few	TGCGCCAGCAGCCAAGATCTTAACAGCCCCGGGGAGCTGTTTTTT	CASSQDLNSPGELFF
TRBD1	TRBV28	TRBJ1-2	.	TGTGCCAGCAGGGGCTGGACAGGGGGCAACTATGGCTACACCTTC	CASRGWTGGNYGYTF
TRBD1	TRBV27	TRBJ1-2	.	TGTGCCGTCAGGGACAGCCAATGGTATGGCTACACCTTC	CAVRDSQWYGYTF
.	TRBV19	TRBJ1-5	.	TGTGCCAGCCGACAGGCGTATAGCAATCAGCCCCAGCATTTT	CASRQAYSNQPQHF
.	TRBV6-4	TRBJ1-5	.	TGTGCCAGCCTGCCCCCACAGCCCCAGCATTTT	CASLPPQPQHF
.	TRBV28	TRBJ1-5	many	TGTGCCAGCCAACGCCGGGGCAATCAGCCCCAGCATTTT	CASQRRGNQPQHF
.	TRBV6-5	TRBJ1-5	.	TGTGCCAGCGCTGCGGGGGGGAATCAGCCCCAGCATTTT	CASAAGGNQPQHF
TRBD1	TRBV7-2	TRBJ2-6	.	TGTGCCAGCAGGCCCAAACCTGACAGGGCTGGGGCCAACGTCCTGACTTTC	CASRPKPDRAGANVLTF
TRBD2	TRBV7-2	TRBJ2-7	.	TGTGCCAGCAGCTTAGGGACTAGCGGGAGCGAGCAGTACTTC	CASSLGTSGSEQYF
.	TRBV28	TRBJ2-7	.	TGTGCCACCTTTGAGTCAGCTCGGGGGCAGTACTTC	CATFESARGQYF
.	TRBV30	TRBJ1-5	.	TGTGCCTGGAGTTCAAAGGGGACGAACAATCAGCCCCAGCATTTT	CAWSSKGTNNQPQHF
.	TRBV24-1	TRBJ1-2	.	TGTGCCACCAGTGACCCAACAGGGCTCTATGGCTACACCTTC	CATSDPTGLYGYTF
TRBD2	TRBV7-9	TRBJ2-1	.	TGTGCCAGCAGCTTTGGACTAGCGACCTTGAGCTCCTACAATGAGCAGTTCTTC	CASSFGLATLSSYNEQFF
.	TRBV7-9	TRBJ1-2	.	TGTGCCAGCAGCTCTAGCGGCGGGGGGGCCGAGGGCTACACCTTC	CASSSSGGGAEGYTF
TRBD1	TRBV7-2	TRBJ1-4	.	TGTGCCAGCAGCCTAGGACAGGGGGCGGGTGAAAAACTGTTTTTT	CASSLGQGAGEKLFF
.	TRBV4-3	TRBJ2-7	medium-sized	TGCGCCAGCAGCCAAGACGGTAGGAACGAGCAGTACTTC	CASSQDGRNEQYF
.	TRBV9	TRBJ2-7	.	TGTGCCAGCAGCGCAAAAGGACAGCGGACCTACGAGCAGTACTTC	CASSAKGQRTYEQYF
TRBD1	TRBV24-1	TRBJ2-2	.	TGTGCCACCCGACGCGAGGGGGCCACCGGGGAGCTGTTTTTT	CATRREGATGELFF
.	TRBV7-8	TRBJ2-7	.	TGTGCCAGCAGCTTAGGCCACTCCGTCGAGCAGTACTTC	CASSLGHSVEQYF
.	TRBV6-2/TRBV6-3	TRBJ1-1	.	TGTGCCAGCAGTTACACATGGACAGAGAACACTGAAGCTTTCTTT	CASSYTWTENTEAFF
.	TRBV6-2/TRBV6-3	TRBJ2-3	few	TGTGCCAGCAGTTACGGGCGGTCGCAGTATTTT	CASSYGRSQYF
.	TRBV9	TRBJ2-3	.	TGTGCCAGCAGCGTATGGGCGGGGACTAGCACAGATACGCAGTATTTT	CASSVWAGTSTDTQYF
.	TRBV18	TRBJ2-1	.	TGTGCCAGCTCCCCGAGACAAGGGGGGAATACCTACAATGAGCAGTTCTTC	CASSPRQGGNTYNEQFF
.	TRBV5-1	TRBJ1-2	.	TGCGCCAGCAGCTTGGTGGCACAACCAGGCTATGGCTACACCTTC	CASSLVAQPGYGYTF